The 5 T cell receptor beta chains listed next were all sequenced from one sample in a study of regulatory T cells in long-lasting Graves disease. Assembly of TCR beta libraries relied on iRepertoire HTBI primers together with Arm-PCR of CDR3 regions. TCRdb re-derived calls from the multiplex PCR reads in MiXCR, one entry per CDR3 protein. The data hold roughly 430,000 distinct CDR3 sequences, with roughly 15% observed a single time. Time point in this sample: newly diagnosed GD, antithyroid drugs for less than 3 months. Construction of the TCR library relied on RNA isolated from PBMCs. This sample also appeared in a second study, on T cells in Graves' hyperthyroidism and ophthalmopathy.

Sequenced here: peripheral blood mononuclear cells (PBMCs), sampled at new diagnosis, from a patient treated with antithyroid drugs. The origin of the receptors is a woman in her twenties or thirties with Graves disease.

The rearrangement links TRBV6-4 to TRBJ1-1, with 9 bases lining up with TRBD1. This CDR3 is 15 amino acids long. V shed 3 bases and J 1 base; nucleotides not matched to a gene: 3. The germline CDR1 and CDR2 sequences are MRHNA and SNTAGT. The CDR3 sequence is CASSESGQGNTEAFF. The CDR3 DNA reads as TGTGCCAGCAGTGAGTCGGGACAGGGGAACACTGAAGCTTTCTTT.

This rearrangement joins TRBV6-2 or TRBV6-3 to TRBJ2-5, with TRBD1 as a possible D gene (6 bases). This CDR3 contains 13 residues. The V end was cut by 5 bases, the J end by 5 bases, with 12 bases between. Germline V CDR1 and CDR2: MNHEY, SVGEGT. CDR3 bases: TGTGCCAGCAGTAGGGGGATCTATGAGACCCAGTACTTC. It is translated as CASSRGIYETQYF.

The V call is TRBV7-2, the J call TRBJ1-2; 8 bases match TRBD1. V lost 11 bases to trimming and J lost 6 bases; unmatched junction nucleotides: 11. CDR1 is SGHTA and CDR2 is FQGNSA in the germline V gene. This CDR3 comprises 13 residues. CDR3 region: CAGAQDRADGYTF. The CDR3 DNA reads as TGTGCCGGAGCCCAGGACAGGGCGGATGGCTACACCTTC.

This clonotype was observed many times. The rearrangement links TRBV11-2 to TRBJ2-5, with 12 bases fitting TRBD2. The V segment lost 2 bases and the J segment 3 bases; nucleotides outside the gene matches: 16. Per the germline V gene, CDR1 is SGHAT and CDR2 is FQNNGV. This CDR3 spans 20 amino acids. This chain's CDR3 is CASSLPKRLAGGANKETQYF. The CDR3 DNA follows: TGTGCCAGCAGCTTACCCAAGCGTCTAGCGGGAGGGGCGAACAAAGAGACCCAGTACTTC.

This clonotype was observed many times. This chain uses TRBV28 with TRBJ1-6; D not resolved. Germline values: CDR1 MDHEN, CDR2 SYDVKM. V was cut by 3 bases and J by 5 bases, with 8 bases left in between. The CDR3 spans 14 residues. CDR3: CASSFLDDNSPLHF. CDR3 DNA sequence: TGTGCCAGCAGTTTTTTGGACGATAATTCACCCCTCCACTTT.